The 20 T cell receptor beta chains given below trace back to one sample, sequenced in a study of blood T cell repertoires in COVID-19. The assay was immunoSEQ multiplex PCR, and TCRdb's table has in-frame clones only and misses some. Of roughly 160,000 clones listed, 80% to 90% were seen once; the top ten hold around 19%. The sample consisted of peripheral blood. The receptors were sampled from a woman in her seventies who had recovered from COVID-19.

This clone was counted a single time. The chain combines TRBV7-2 with TRBJ2-7, with 9 nucleotides matching TRBD2. The junction had 9 bases not matched to a gene; V was cut back by 1 base and J by 2 bases. Germline CDR1 is SGHTA and CDR2 is FQGNSA. This CDR3 has 17 residues. CDR3 DNA: TGTGCCAGCAGCTTAGTCGGTGGTACTAGCGGGCCCTACGAGCAGTACTTC. It is translated as CASSLVGGTSGPYEQYF.

The rearrangement joins TRBV10-2 to TRBJ2-3; D gene unclear. The CDR3 length is 15 residues. Germline-derived CDR1 and CDR2 are WSHSY and SAAADI. Trimming left V 8 bases short and J 2 bases short, with 17 bases between. The CDR3 DNA sequence: TGCGCCAGCGGGCAGGCCGATGGGCCCACAGATACGCAGTATTTT. The encoded protein is CASGQADGPTDTQYF.

The chain combines TRBV30 with TRBJ1-4, with TRBD1 matching over 8 bases. The CDR3 has 15 amino acids. Trimming at V came to 6 bases and at J to 4 bases, leaving 10 bases not matched to a gene. Germline V gene lookup returns CDR1 GTSNPN and CDR2 SVGIG (reference sequence). CDR3 nucleotides: TGTGCCTGCCGAGGGCAGGGGGCGGGTAATGAAAAACTGTTTTTT. Encoded protein: CACRGQGAGNEKLFF.

The CDR3 nucleotides are TGTGCCAGCAGTGAGGTTTCGGTAGAGACCCAGTACTTC. Protein product: CASSEVSVETQYF. The chain uses TRBV25-1 and TRBJ2-5; D is unresolved. The V end lost 3 bases, the J end lost 4 bases, and 9 bases lay between the germline ends. This CDR3 has 13 amino acids. Looked up from germline, CDR1 is MGHDK and CDR2 is SYGVNS.

To note about this clone: One base away lies a much larger clone, so this may be a sequencing read error. This chain links TRBV10-2 with TRBJ2-5, with 13 positions matching TRBD2. Germline V gene lookup returns CDR1 WSHSY and CDR2 SAAADI. The V and J ends lost 6 bases and 2 bases, in that order; junction bases with no gene match: 6. The CDR3 consists of 16 residues. CDR3 sequence reads: CASRTTSGRGQETQYF. As DNA, the CDR3 is TGCGCCAGCAGGACTACTAGCGGGAGGGGGCAAGAGACCCAGTACTTC.

The chain links TRBV29-1 to TRBJ2-1; 8 bases agree with TRBD1. CDR1 and CDR2 from the germline V gene are SQVTM and ANQGSEA. J was trimmed by 6 bases and V by 0 bases; bases with no gene match: 4. CDR3 size: 14 residues. CDR3 amino acids: CSVEEPRGRNEQFF. The CDR3 DNA sequence: TGCAGCGTTGAAGAGCCCAGGGGGCGCAATGAGCAGTTCTTC.

This chain connects TRBV9 to TRBJ2-2, with 7 positions matching TRBD1. CDR3 length: 16 amino acids. CDR1 SGDLS and CDR2 YYNGEE come from the germline V gene. The J segment lost 4 bases and the V segment lost 0 bases, leaving 6 bases of the junction unmatched. CDR3: CASSVADRRGTGELFF. CDR3 in DNA: TGTGCCAGCAGCGTAGCGGACAGGCGCGGCACCGGGGAGCTGTTTTTT.

This clone was detected only a few times. The DNA for the CDR3 is TGTGCCAGCAGCGCGGGGGGGCGGACCGGGGAGCTGTTTTTT. It specifies CASSAGGRTGELFF. This chain uses TRBV5-4 with TRBJ2-2, with 9 bases lining up with TRBD2. CDR3 length equals 14 residues. Germline V gene lookup returns CDR1 SGHNT and CDR2 YYREEE (reference sequence). V lost 4 bases, J lost 5 bases, and 3 bases stayed unmatched.

The V and J genes are TRBV11-2 and TRBJ1-1, with 7 bases that match TRBD1. V lost 5 bases to trimming and J lost 6 bases; unmatched junction nucleotides: 6. The germline V gene has CDR1 SGHAT and CDR2 FQNNGV. The CDR3 loop spans 13 amino acids. The chain's CDR3 is CASSPGTVAEAFF. The DNA for the CDR3 is TGTGCCAGCAGCCCCGGGACAGTGGCTGAAGCTTTCTTT.

V gene TRBV28 combines with J gene TRBJ1-2; TRBD1 might be the D (6 bases). This CDR3 is 15 amino acids long. V lost 2 bases and J lost 2, with 12 bases in between. CDR1 is MDHEN and CDR2 is SYDVKM in the germline V gene. CDR3 DNA: TGTGCCAGCAGTTTAGGAACAGGGTGGAACTATGGCTACACCTTC. Translation gives CASSLGTGWNYGYTF.

This clone turned up a few times. The chain recombines TRBV5-6 with TRBJ1-1; D possibly corresponds to TRBD1 (6 bases). This CDR3 spans 12 amino acids. Germline V gene lookup returns CDR1 SGHDT and CDR2 YYEEEE. Trimming removed 4 bases at V and 8 bases at J, with 12 bases between. The CDR3 region is CASSLGQYEAFF. The CDR3 nucleotides read TGTGCCAGCAGCCTCGGACAGTACGAAGCTTTCTTT.

The chain uses TRBV5-1 and TRBJ1-1; D is unresolved. CDR1 is SGHRS and CDR2 is YFSETQ in the germline V gene. The CDR3 runs 13 residues. V was pared by 4 bases and J by 0 bases, with 7 bases between. CDR3 DNA: TGCGCCAGCAGCGCGGGGATGAACACTGAAGCTTTCTTT. Translation gives CASSAGMNTEAFF. The whole variable domain, filled in from reference TRBV5-1 and TRBJ1-1, reads KAGVTQTPRYLIKTRGQQVTLSCSPISGHRSVSWYQQTPGQGLQFLFEYFSETQRNKGNFPGRFSGRQFSNSRSEMNVSTLELGDSALYLCASSAGMNTEAFFGQGTRLTVV.

This clone has a handful of counts. This rearrangement joins TRBV4-1 to TRBJ2-1; TRBD2 agrees at 11 bases. Trimming at V came to 6 bases and at J to 5 bases, leaving 6 bases not matched to a gene. Germline lookup yields CDR1 MGHRA and CDR2 YSYEKL. This CDR3 is built from 15 residues. The CDR3 DNA follows: TGCGCCAGCAGGGCCGGGACTAGCGGACACAATGAGCAGTTCTTC. Translating gives CASRAGTSGHNEQFF.

This clone was picked up a small number of times. V is TRBV7-2 and J is TRBJ2-7, with 8 bases aligning to TRBD1. CDR1 and CDR2 from the germline V gene are SGHTA and FQGNSA. The CDR3 is 15 amino acids. The trim removed 7 bases at V and 4 bases at J, leaving 12 bases unmatched. In DNA, the CDR3 is TGTGCCAGCAACAAGGGCCCGGGACAGGCGTACGAGCAGTACTTC. Translating it yields CASNKGPGQAYEQYF.

V is TRBV12-3 or TRBV12-4 and J is TRBJ2-5, with a tentative D call TRBD2 (7 bases). V shed 3 bases and J shed 5 bases, with 10 bases lying between them. CDR3 length equals 13 residues. CDR3 sequence: CASSFEGGETQYF. Here the CDR3 DNA reads TGTGCCAGCAGTTTCGAGGGGGGGGAGACCCAGTACTTC.

This rearrangement joins TRBV7-3 to TRBJ2-6, with no clear D. The CDR3 sequence is 14 residues long. V was clipped by 2 bases and J by 4 bases, with 6 bases between them. Germline lookup yields CDR1 SGHTA and CDR2 FQGTGA. In DNA, the CDR3 is TGTGCCAGCAGCTTAGTGGCCGGGGCCAACGTCCTGACTTTC. Protein sequence: CASSLVAGANVLTF.

This sequence joins TRBV5-1 and TRBJ2-1; 7 positions match TRBD1. The CDR3 is 13 residues long. The trim removed 4 bases at V and 12 bases at J, leaving 10 bases unmatched. The germline CDR1 and CDR2 sequences are SGHRS and YFSETQ. CDR3 loop: CASSPKTGTGQFF. In DNA form, the CDR3 reads TGCGCCAGCAGCCCGAAGACAGGGACGGGGCAGTTCTTC.

The chain uses TRBV2 and TRBJ1-4; D possibly corresponds to TRBD1 (5 bases). CDR3 length: 15 amino acids. V was clipped by 4 bases and J by 2 bases, with 11 bases between them. Germline V CDR1 and CDR2: SNHLY, FYNNEI. The CDR3 loop reads CASSVTGVTNEKLFF. The CDR3, as DNA: TGTGCCAGCAGTGTGACGGGGGTCACTAATGAAAAACTGTTTTTT.

This rearrangement joins TRBV29-1 to TRBJ2-7, with a tentative D call TRBD2 (6 bases). V was shortened by 5 bases and J by 7 bases, with 15 bases between the two germline ends. Germline V lookup: CDR1 SQVTM, CDR2 ANQGSEA. The CDR3 loop spans 12 amino acids. This chain's CDR3 is CSVKPPRGEQYF. The CDR3 bases are TGCAGCGTTAAGCCCCCGCGGGGAGAGCAGTACTTC.

This clone was seen a handful of times. The chain joins TRBV19 to TRBJ2-2; TRBD1 matches 11 bases. J gave up 6 bases and V 7 bases, and 4 bases lay outside the gene matches. This CDR3 region has 14 residues. Germline loops: CDR1 LNHDA, CDR2 SQIVND (reference sequence). CDR3 sequence (DNA): TGTGCCAGTACCCCGGGACAGGGGGCCGGGGAGCTGTTTTTT. It translates to CASTPGQGAGELFF.